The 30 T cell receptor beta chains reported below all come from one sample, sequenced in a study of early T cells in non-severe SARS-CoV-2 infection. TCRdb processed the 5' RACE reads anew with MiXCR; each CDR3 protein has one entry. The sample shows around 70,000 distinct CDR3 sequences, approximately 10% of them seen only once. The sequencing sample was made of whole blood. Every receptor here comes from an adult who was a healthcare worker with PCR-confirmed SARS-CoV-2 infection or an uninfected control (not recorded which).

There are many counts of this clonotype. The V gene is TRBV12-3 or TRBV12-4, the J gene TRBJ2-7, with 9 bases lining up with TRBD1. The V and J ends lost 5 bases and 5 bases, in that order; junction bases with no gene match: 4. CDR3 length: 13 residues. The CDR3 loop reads CASSPTGGDEQYF. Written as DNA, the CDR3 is TGTGCCAGCAGTCCGACAGGGGGAGACGAGCAGTACTTC.

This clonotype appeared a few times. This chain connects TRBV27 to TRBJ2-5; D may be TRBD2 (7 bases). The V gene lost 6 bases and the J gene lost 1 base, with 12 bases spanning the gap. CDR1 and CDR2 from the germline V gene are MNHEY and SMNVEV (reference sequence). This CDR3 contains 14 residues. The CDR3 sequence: CASSRGASQETQYF. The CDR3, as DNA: TGTGCCAGCAGCCGGGGGGCCAGCCAAGAGACCCAGTACTTC.

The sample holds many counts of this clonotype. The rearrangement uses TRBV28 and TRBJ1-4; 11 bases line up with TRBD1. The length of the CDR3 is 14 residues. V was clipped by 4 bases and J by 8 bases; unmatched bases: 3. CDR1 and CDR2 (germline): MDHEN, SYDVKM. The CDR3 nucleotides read TGTGCCAGCAGTTCCGGGACAGGGGGGGAAAAACTGTTTTTT. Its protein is CASSSGTGGEKLFF.

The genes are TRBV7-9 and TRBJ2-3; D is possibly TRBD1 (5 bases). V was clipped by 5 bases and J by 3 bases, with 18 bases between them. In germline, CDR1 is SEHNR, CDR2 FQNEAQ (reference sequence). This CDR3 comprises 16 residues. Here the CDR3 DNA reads TGTGCCAGCAGCCCGCGTAAGGGGTGGAAGACAGATACGCAGTATTTT. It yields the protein CASSPRKGWKTDTQYF.

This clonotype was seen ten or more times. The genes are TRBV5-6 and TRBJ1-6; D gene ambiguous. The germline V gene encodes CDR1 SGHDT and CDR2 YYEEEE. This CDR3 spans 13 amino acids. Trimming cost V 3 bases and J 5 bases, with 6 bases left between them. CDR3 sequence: CASSSTDNSPLHF. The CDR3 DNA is TGTGCCAGCAGCTCAACAGATAATTCACCCCTCCACTTT.

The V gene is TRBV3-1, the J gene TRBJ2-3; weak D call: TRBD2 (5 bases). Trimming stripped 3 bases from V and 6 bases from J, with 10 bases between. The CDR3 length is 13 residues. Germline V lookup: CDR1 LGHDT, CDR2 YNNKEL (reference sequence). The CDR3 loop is CASSHQGGDTQYF. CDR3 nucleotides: TGTGCCAGCAGCCACCAAGGCGGGGATACGCAGTATTTT.

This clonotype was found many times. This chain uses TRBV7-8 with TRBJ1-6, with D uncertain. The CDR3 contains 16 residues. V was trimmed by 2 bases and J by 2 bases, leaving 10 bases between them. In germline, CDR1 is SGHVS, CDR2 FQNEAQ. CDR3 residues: CASSLRQATYNSPLHF. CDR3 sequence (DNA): TGTGCCAGCAGCTTACGTCAGGCCACCTATAATTCACCCCTCCACTTT. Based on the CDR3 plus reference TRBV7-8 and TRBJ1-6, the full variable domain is GAGVSQSPRYKVAKRGQDVALRCDPISGHVSLFWYQQALGQGPEFLTYFQNEAQLDKSGLPSDRFFAERPEGSVSTLKIQRTQQEDSAVYLCASSLRQATYNSPLHFGNGTRLTVT.

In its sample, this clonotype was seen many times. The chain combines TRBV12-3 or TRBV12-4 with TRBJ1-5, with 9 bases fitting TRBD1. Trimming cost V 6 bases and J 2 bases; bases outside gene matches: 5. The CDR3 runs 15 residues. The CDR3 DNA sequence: TGTGCCAGCAGGCAATGGACAGGGGGCAATCAGCCCCAGCATTTT. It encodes CASRQWTGGNQPQHF.

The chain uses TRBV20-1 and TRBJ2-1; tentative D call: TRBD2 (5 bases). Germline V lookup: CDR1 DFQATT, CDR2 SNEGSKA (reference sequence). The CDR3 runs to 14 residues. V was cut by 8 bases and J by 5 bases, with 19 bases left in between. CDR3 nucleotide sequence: TGCAGTACGCTAGCCACTATCGGGGACAATGAGCAGTTCTTC. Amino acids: CSTLATIGDNEQFF.

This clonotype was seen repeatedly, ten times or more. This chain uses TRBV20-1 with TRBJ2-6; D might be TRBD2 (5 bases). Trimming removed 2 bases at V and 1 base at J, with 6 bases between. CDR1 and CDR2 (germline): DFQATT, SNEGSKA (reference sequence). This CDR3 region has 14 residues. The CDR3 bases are TGCAGTGCTAGACGAGGGTCTGGGGCCAACGTCCTGACTTTC. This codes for CSARRGSGANVLTF.

CDR3 sequence reads: CASSWRDTDTQYF. The CDR3 nucleotides are TGTGCCAGCAGTTGGAGGGACACAGATACGCAGTATTTT. The chain combines TRBV12-3 or TRBV12-4 with TRBJ2-3; TRBD2 might be the D (6 bases). The ends were cut back, 4 bases at V and 2 bases at J, with 7 bases in the middle. The CDR3 covers 13 residues.

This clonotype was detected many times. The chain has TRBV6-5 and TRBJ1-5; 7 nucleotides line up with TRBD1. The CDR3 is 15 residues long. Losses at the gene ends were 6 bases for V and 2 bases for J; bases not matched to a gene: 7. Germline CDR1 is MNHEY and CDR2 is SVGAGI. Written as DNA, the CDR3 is TGTGCCAGCAGCTCCGGGACAGTGGGCAATCAGCCCCAGCATTTT. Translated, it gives CASSSGTVGNQPQHF.

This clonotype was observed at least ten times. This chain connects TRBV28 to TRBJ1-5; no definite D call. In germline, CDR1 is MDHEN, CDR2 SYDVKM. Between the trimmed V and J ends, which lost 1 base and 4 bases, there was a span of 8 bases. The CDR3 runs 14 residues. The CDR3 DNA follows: TGTGCCAGCAGTTTATATGGGAAAAATCAGCCCCAGCATTTT. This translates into CASSLYGKNQPQHF. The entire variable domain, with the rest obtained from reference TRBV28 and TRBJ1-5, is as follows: DVKVTQSSRYLVKRTGEKVFLECVQDMDHENMFWYRQDPGLGLRLIYFSYDVKMKEKGDIPEGYSVSREKKERFSLILESASTNQTSMYLCASSLYGKNQPQHFGDGTRLSIL.

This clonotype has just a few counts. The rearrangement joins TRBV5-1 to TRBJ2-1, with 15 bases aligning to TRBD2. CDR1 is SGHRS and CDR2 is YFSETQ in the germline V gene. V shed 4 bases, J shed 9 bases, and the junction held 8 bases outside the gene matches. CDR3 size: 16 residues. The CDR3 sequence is CASSISPGLAGGEQFF. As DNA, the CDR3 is TGCGCCAGCAGCATTTCCCCGGGACTAGCGGGAGGTGAGCAGTTCTTC.

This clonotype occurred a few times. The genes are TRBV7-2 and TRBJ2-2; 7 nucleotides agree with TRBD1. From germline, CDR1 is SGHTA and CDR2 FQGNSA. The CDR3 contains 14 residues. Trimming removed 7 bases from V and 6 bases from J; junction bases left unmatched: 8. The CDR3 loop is CASTPTGWSGELFF. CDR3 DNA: TGTGCCAGCACCCCGACAGGGTGGTCCGGGGAGCTGTTTTTT.

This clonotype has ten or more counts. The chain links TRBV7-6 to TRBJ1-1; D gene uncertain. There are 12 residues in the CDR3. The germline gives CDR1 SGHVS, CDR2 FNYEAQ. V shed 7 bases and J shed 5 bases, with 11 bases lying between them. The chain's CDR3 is CASIGFGTEAFF. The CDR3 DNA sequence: TGTGCCAGCATCGGGTTCGGTACTGAAGCTTTCTTT.

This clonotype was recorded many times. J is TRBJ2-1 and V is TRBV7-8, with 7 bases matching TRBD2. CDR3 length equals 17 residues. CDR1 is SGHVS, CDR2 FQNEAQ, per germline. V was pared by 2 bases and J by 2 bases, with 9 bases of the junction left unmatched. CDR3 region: CASSLMVAGIAYNEQFF. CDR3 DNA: TGTGCCAGCAGCTTAATGGTAGCGGGCATAGCCTACAATGAGCAGTTCTTC.

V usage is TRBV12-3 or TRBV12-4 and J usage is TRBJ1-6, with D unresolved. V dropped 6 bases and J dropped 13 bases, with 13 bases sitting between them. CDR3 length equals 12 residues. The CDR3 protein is CASRAGSFPLHF. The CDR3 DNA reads TGTGCCAGCAGGGCTGGCAGTTTTCCCCTCCACTTT.

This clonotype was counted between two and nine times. Written as DNA, the CDR3 is TGTGCCAGCAGCTGGGGGCATGGCTACACCTTC. This codes for CASSWGHGYTF. The gene calls are TRBV28 and TRBJ1-2, with D tentatively TRBD1 (6 bases). Germline V gives CDR1 MDHEN, CDR2 SYDVKM. V lost 6 bases, J lost 6 bases, and 8 bases lay in between. The CDR3 totals 11 residues.

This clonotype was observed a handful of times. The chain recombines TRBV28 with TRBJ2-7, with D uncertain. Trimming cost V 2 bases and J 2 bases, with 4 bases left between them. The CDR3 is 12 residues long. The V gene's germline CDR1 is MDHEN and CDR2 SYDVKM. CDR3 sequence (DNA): TGTGCCAGCAGTTTACTGACCTACGAGCAGTACTTC. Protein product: CASSLLTYEQYF.

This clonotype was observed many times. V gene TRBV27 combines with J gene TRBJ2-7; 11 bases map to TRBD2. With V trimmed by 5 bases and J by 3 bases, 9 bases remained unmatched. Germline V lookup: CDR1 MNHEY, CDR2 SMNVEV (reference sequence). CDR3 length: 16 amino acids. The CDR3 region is CASSQLAGEVFYEQYF. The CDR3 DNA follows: TGTGCCAGCAGTCAACTAGCGGGAGAGGTCTTCTACGAGCAGTACTTC.

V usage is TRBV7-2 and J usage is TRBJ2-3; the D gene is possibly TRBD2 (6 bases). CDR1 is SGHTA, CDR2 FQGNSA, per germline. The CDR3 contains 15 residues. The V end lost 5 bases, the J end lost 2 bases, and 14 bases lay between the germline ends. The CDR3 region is CASSGLAFTTDTQYF. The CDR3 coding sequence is TGTGCCAGCAGCGGGCTAGCGTTCACCACAGATACGCAGTATTTT.

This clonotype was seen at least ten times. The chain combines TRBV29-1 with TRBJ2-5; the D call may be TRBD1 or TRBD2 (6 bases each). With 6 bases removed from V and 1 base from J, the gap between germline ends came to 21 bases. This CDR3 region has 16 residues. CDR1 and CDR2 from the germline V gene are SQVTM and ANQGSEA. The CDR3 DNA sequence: TGCAGCGTCCATACCTGGACGGGGGACACCCAAGAGACCCAGTACTTC. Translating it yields CSVHTWTGDTQETQYF.

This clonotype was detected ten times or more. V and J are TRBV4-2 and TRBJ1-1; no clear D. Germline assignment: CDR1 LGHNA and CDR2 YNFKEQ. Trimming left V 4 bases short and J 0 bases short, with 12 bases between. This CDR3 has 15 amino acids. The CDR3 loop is CASSPTPSVNTEAFF. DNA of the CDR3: TGTGCCAGCAGCCCCACTCCTTCAGTGAACACTGAAGCTTTCTTT.

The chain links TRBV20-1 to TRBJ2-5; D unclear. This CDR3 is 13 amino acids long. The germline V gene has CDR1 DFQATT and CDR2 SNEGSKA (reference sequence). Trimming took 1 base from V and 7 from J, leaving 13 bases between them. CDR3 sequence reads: CSARGIAIPTQYF. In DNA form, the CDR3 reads TGCAGTGCTAGAGGAATCGCGATACCGACCCAGTACTTC.

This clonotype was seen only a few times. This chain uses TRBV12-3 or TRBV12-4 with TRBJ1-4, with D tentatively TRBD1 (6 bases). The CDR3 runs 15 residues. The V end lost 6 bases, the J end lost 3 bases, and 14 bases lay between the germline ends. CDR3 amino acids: CASRKNRVANEKLFF. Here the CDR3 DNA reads TGTGCCAGCAGAAAGAACAGGGTGGCTAATGAAAAACTGTTTTTT.

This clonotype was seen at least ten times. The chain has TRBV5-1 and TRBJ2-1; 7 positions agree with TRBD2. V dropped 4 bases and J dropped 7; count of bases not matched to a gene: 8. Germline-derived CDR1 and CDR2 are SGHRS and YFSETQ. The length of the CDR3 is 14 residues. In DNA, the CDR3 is TGCGCCAGCAGCCCGGATGGTAGCGGGAATGAGCAGTTCTTC. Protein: CASSPDGSGNEQFF.

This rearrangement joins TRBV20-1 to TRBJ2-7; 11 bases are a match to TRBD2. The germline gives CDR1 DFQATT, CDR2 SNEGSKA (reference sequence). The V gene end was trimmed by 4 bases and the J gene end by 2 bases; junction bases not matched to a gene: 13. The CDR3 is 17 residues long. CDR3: CSAKLAGVTMGAYEQYF. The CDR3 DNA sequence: TGCAGTGCTAAACTAGCGGGAGTGACTATGGGGGCCTACGAGCAGTACTTC.

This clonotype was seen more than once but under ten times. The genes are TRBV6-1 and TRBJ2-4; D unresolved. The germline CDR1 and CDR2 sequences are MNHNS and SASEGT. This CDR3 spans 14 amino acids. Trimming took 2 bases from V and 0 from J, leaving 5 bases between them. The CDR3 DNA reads TGTGCCAGCAGTGAAACATTAGCCAAAAACATTCAGTACTTC. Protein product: CASSETLAKNIQYF.

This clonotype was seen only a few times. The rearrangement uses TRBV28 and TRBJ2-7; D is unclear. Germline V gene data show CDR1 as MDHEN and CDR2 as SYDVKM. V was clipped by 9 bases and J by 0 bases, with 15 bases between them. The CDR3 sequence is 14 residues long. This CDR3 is CASSPPRRSYEQYF. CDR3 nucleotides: TGTGCCAGTTCTCCCCCGAGGCGCTCCTACGAGCAGTACTTC.